The 21 T cell receptor beta chains in this list originate from one sample, sequenced in a study of T cell responses to AZD1222 COVID-19 vaccine. Sequenced by immunoSEQ multiplex PCR; TCRdb stores in-frame clones only, minus some. The sample includes approximately 150,000 clones, 89% of them seen just once. The sample in question was peripheral blood, obtained 28 days after the second AZD1222 dose. These receptors originate from an adult who received the AZD1222 COVID-19 vaccine.

The chain recombines TRBV4-1 with TRBJ2-7, with D perhaps matching TRBD1 (6 bases). CDR3 length equals 15 residues. Trimming pared 0 bases from V and 6 bases from J, leaving 15 bases between. CDR1 is MGHRA, CDR2 YSYEKL, per germline. CDR3 coding DNA: TGCGCCAGCAGCCAAGAGGGGCAGGGGATTTCCGAGCAGTACTTC. Translated, it gives CASSQEGQGISEQYF.

This chain connects TRBV2 to TRBJ1-6; 9 nucleotides align to TRBD1. The CDR3 length is 15 residues. Losses at the gene ends were 4 bases for V and 5 bases for J; bases not matched to a gene: 3. CDR1 and CDR2 from the germline V gene are SNHLY and FYNNEI. The CDR3 nucleotides read TGTGCCAGCAGTGTTACAGGGGGCGATAATTCACCCCTCCACTTT. The encoded protein is CASSVTGGDNSPLHF.

The rearrangement joins TRBV24-1 to TRBJ2-1, with 12 bases aligning to TRBD2. The germline V gene encodes CDR1 KGHDR and CDR2 SFDVKD. The CDR3 is 16 amino acids. Losses at the gene ends were 4 bases for V and 4 bases for J; bases not matched to a gene: 4. In nucleotides, the CDR3 is TGTGCCACCAGTGACCTTGGACTAGCGGGATACAATGAGCAGTTCTTC. Its protein is CATSDLGLAGYNEQFF.

The V call is TRBV9, the J call TRBJ1-3; 7 nucleotides align to TRBD1. The length of the CDR3 is 16 residues. CDR1 and CDR2 (germline): SGDLS, YYNGEE. The V segment lost 2 bases and the J segment 4 bases; nucleotides outside the gene matches: 9. CDR3 region: CASSVRGQGAGNTIYF. The CDR3 DNA reads TGTGCCAGCAGCGTTAGGGGGCAGGGAGCAGGAAACACCATATATTTT.

DNA of the CDR3: TGTGCCAGCAGCTTCGGGACAGGGAAAGAGACCCAGTACTTC. Protein product: CASSFGTGKETQYF. This chain joins TRBV7-2 and TRBJ2-5, with TRBD1 identical over 9 bases. CDR3 length equals 14 residues. J was trimmed by 3 bases and V by 3 bases; bases with no gene match: 2. Germline assignment: CDR1 SGHTA and CDR2 FQGNSA.

This chain links TRBV28 with TRBJ2-7, with 10 bases identical to TRBD1. The CDR3 runs 17 residues. The germline V gene has CDR1 MDHEN and CDR2 SYDVKM. V lost 4 bases and J lost 3; bases outside the gene matches: 12. CDR3 coding DNA: TGTGCCAGCAGTTCTCCGGGACAGGGGACGGGTCTCTACGAGCAGTACTTC. It encodes CASSSPGQGTGLYEQYF. Variable domain in full (rest from reference TRBV28 and TRBJ2-7): DVKVTQSSRYLVKRTGEKVFLECVQDMDHENMFWYRQDPGLGLRLIYFSYDVKMKEKGDIPEGYSVSREKKERFSLILESASTNQTSMYLCASSSPGQGTGLYEQYFGPGTRLTVT.

There are many counts of this clone. This sequence joins TRBV30 and TRBJ1-5; D might be TRBD1 (6 bases). The germline V gene has CDR1 GTSNPN and CDR2 SVGIG (reference sequence). CDR3 length: 13 residues. V lost 1 base to trimming and J lost 7 bases, with 11 bases between them. CDR3 sequence: CAWSADSLQPQHF. The CDR3 DNA is TGTGCCTGGAGTGCGGACAGCTTACAGCCCCAGCATTTT.

The chain is built from TRBV13 and TRBJ2-7; D may be TRBD1 (6 bases). This CDR3 is 13 amino acids long. Looked up from germline, CDR1 is PRHDT and CDR2 is FYEKMQ (reference sequence). The ends were cut back, 5 bases at V and 2 bases at J, with 10 bases in the middle. The CDR3 nucleotides are TGTGCCAGCAGCCCCCAGGGGACCTACGAGCAGTACTTC. As protein: CASSPQGTYEQYF.

The V and J genes are TRBV11-3 and TRBJ2-7; D remains ambiguous. V lost 3 bases to trimming and J lost 6 bases, with 12 bases between them. Per germline, CDR1 SGHNT and CDR2 YENEEA. This CDR3 contains 13 residues. The CDR3 bases are TGTGCCAGCAGCTTGAGGTTGAGTGGCGAGCAGTACTTC. It encodes CASSLRLSGEQYF.

With respect to this clone: The junction and the germline gene differ at one end; a read error may be behind it. Other DNA sequences in this sample translate to the same CDR3. The chain joins TRBV7-9 to TRBJ2-1; TRBD1 aligns across 7 bases. The CDR3 runs 16 residues. Looked up from germline, CDR1 is SEHNR and CDR2 is FQNEAQ (reference sequence). The CDR3: CASSHPLGQVVNEQFF. The CDR3 DNA sequence: TGCGCCAGCAGCCACCCCCTTGGACAGGTAGTCAATGAGCAGTTCTTC.

The chain is built from TRBV27 and TRBJ2-1; D tentatively fits TRBD1 or TRBD2 (5 bases each). V was trimmed by 5 bases and J by 3 bases, leaving 14 bases between them. This CDR3 is built from 15 residues. Germline assignment: CDR1 MNHEY and CDR2 SMNVEV (reference sequence). CDR3 region: CASSPLGASYNEQFF. For the CDR3, the DNA is TGTGCCAGCAGTCCCCTCGGGGCCAGCTACAATGAGCAGTTCTTC.

The V and J genes are TRBV24-1 and TRBJ2-7; 11 bases align to TRBD2. V was clipped by 4 bases and J by 1 base; unmatched bases: 5. The CDR3 contains 16 residues. Germline V gene sequence: CDR1 KGHDR, CDR2 SFDVKD. CDR3 nucleotides: TGTGCCACCAGTGAATCCGGGACTAGCGGTTCCTACGAGCAGTACTTC. Translation: CATSESGTSGSYEQYF.

The chain employs TRBV30 and TRBJ1-2, with TRBD1 matching 8 bases. The CDR3 runs 14 residues. CDR1 and CDR2 from the germline V gene are GTSNPN and SVGIG (reference sequence). The V and J ends lost 3 bases and 3 bases, in that order; junction bases with no gene match: 6. CDR3 DNA: TGTGCCTGGAGCTCGACAGGGGTGCACTATGGCTACACCTTC. This codes for CAWSSTGVHYGYTF.

The V call is TRBV7-2, the J call TRBJ1-2, with TRBD1 matching 10 bases. Trimming at V came to 1 base and at J to 8 bases, leaving 7 bases not matched to a gene. Germline assignment: CDR1 SGHTA and CDR2 FQGNSA. CDR3 length: 15 amino acids. The CDR3 DNA follows: TGTGCCAGCAGCTTAGATGGGACAGGGGATTACGGCTACACCTTC. This sequence encodes CASSLDGTGDYGYTF.

The chain has TRBV4-1 and TRBJ1-5; D uncertain. This CDR3 contains 15 residues. The germline V gene has CDR1 MGHRA and CDR2 YSYEKL. Trimming removed 4 bases from V and 2 bases from J, with 12 bases in between. DNA of the CDR3: TGCGCCAGCAGCCGAATATGGTTGGGCAATCAGCCCCAGCATTTT. Its translation: CASSRIWLGNQPQHF.

The rearrangement links TRBV29-1 to TRBJ2-7; 7 bases fit TRBD1. CDR1 is SQVTM and CDR2 is ANQGSEA in the germline V gene. The CDR3 runs to 14 residues. With 4 bases clipped from V and 5 bases from J, the junction kept 11 bases outside the gene matches. Written as DNA, the CDR3 is TGCAGCGTTGGGGGACAGTCCCTCAGCAACGAGCAGTACTTC. It encodes CSVGGQSLSNEQYF.

The gene calls are TRBV7-8 and TRBJ2-7; D remains ambiguous. Germline CDR1 and CDR2: SGHVS and FQNEAQ. Trimming removed 5 bases at V and 3 bases at J, with 20 bases between. CDR3 length: 16 amino acids. CDR3 in DNA: TGTGCCAGCAGCCTCCGTCCGGCAACCTTCGGCTACGAGCAGTACTTC. Translating gives CASSLRPATFGYEQYF.

The chain combines TRBV12-3 or TRBV12-4 with TRBJ1-1; no clear D. This CDR3 comprises 12 residues. Trimming removed 6 bases from V and 1 base from J, with 6 bases in between. CDR3 protein: CASRRTNTEAFF. CDR3 coding DNA: TGTGCCAGCAGAAGGACGAACACTGAAGCTTTCTTT.

This chain uses TRBV11-3 with TRBJ2-5; D is uncertain. V lost 4 bases, J lost 4 bases, and 10 bases lay in between. The CDR3 runs 13 residues. Germline V gives CDR1 SGHNT, CDR2 YENEEA. The DNA for the CDR3 is TGTGCCAGCAGCTCGGACGTGGTAGAGACCCAGTACTTC. This sequence encodes CASSSDVVETQYF.

The CDR3 is CASSLQGANGYTF. The CDR3 region has the DNA TGTGCCAGCAGCTTACAGGGGGCTAATGGCTACACCTTC. The chain uses TRBV7-9 and TRBJ1-2; TRBD1 matches at 8 bases. The J segment lost 6 bases and the V segment lost 2 bases, leaving 2 bases of the junction unmatched. CDR3 length: 13 amino acids. The germline CDR1 and CDR2 sequences are SEHNR and FQNEAQ (reference sequence).

This chain connects TRBV7-3 to TRBJ1-4; the match to TRBD1 covers 8 bases. CDR1 and CDR2 (germline): SGHTA, FQGTGA. V trimming: 4 bases; J trimming: 0 bases; junction bases outside the gene matches: 1. The CDR3 extends over 15 amino acids. The CDR3 DNA sequence: TGTGCCAGCAGCTGGGGACAGGCAACTAATGAAAAACTGTTTTTT. Translation gives CASSWGQATNEKLFF.